The 26 T cell receptor beta chains below come from one sample, sequenced in a study of blood T cell repertoires in COVID-19. Sequencing used immunoSEQ multiplex PCR; TCRdb keeps in-frame clones, though not all of them. Here the sample spans about 140,000 clones, around 84% being singletons. The sample taken for sequencing was peripheral blood. All receptors come from a human donor in a cohort sampled during active COVID-19.

This clone was seen just once. This chain uses TRBV5-5 with TRBJ2-1, with 8 bases matching TRBD2. This CDR3 spans 15 amino acids. V was pared by 2 bases and J by 9 bases, with 10 bases of the junction left unmatched. CDR1 is SGHKS and CDR2 is YYEKEE in the germline V gene (reference sequence). Here the CDR3 DNA reads TGTGCCAGCAGCTTATTTCGGGAGGGCGGGCGTGAGCAGTTCTTC. It translates to CASSLFREGGREQFF.

V gene TRBV7-9 combines with J gene TRBJ1-2; D not resolved. Germline CDR1 SEHNR, CDR2 FQNEAQ (reference sequence). The germline V and J ends were trimmed by 1 base and 2 bases, with 5 bases remaining between them. This CDR3 contains 13 residues. For the CDR3, the DNA is TGTGCCAGCAGCTTAGGTGGCAACTATGGCTACACCTTC. Its translation is CASSLGGNYGYTF.

In this sample, this clone turned up a few times. As DNA, the CDR3 is TGTGCCAGCAGCCCGCAGACTGGGACAGGCAAAGGTTCACCCCTCCACTTT. Translated: CASSPQTGTGKGSPLHF. The chain couples TRBV5-4 to TRBJ1-6, with TRBD1 matching 8 bases. This CDR3 has 17 amino acids. Unmatched junction bases numbered 15, after V lost 4 bases and J lost 9 bases. Per the germline V gene, CDR1 is SGHNT and CDR2 is YYREEE (reference sequence). The full variable domain, rest sourced from reference TRBV5-4 and TRBJ1-6, is ETGVTQSPTHLIKTRGQQVTLRCSSQSGHNTVSWYQQALGQGPQFIFQYYREEENGRGNFPPRFSGLQFPNYSSELNVNALELDDSALYLCASSPQTGTGKGSPLHFGNGTRLTVT.

The chain combines TRBV7-6 with TRBJ2-3; TRBD2 matches at 13 bases. V dropped 5 bases and J dropped 11; count of bases not matched to a gene: 13. This CDR3 contains 16 residues. Germline V lookup: CDR1 SGHVS, CDR2 FNYEAQ. For the CDR3, the DNA is TGTGCCAGCAGCCGTAATCAACTAGCGGGAGGGCAGGGGCAGTATTTT. Translation gives CASSRNQLAGGQGQYF.

This chain connects TRBV11-2 to TRBJ2-7; 7 bases align to TRBD1. Trimming removed 7 bases from V and 1 base from J; junction bases left unmatched: 10. CDR1 is SGHAT and CDR2 is FQNNGV in the germline V gene. The CDR3 consists of 15 residues. CDR3 loop: CASKLTGQASYEQYF. DNA for the CDR3: TGTGCCAGCAAACTAACCGGACAGGCATCCTACGAGCAGTACTTC.

The CDR3 sequence is CASSPIAGTSYEQYF. The CDR3 region has the DNA TGTGCCAGCAGCCCAATAGCGGGAACGTCCTACGAGCAGTACTTC. The chain recombines TRBV7-8 with TRBJ2-7; 8 nucleotides agree with TRBD2. Germline CDR1 is SGHVS and CDR2 is FQNEAQ. J gave up 1 base and V 5 bases, and 7 bases lay outside the gene matches. The CDR3 is 15 residues long.

The V call is TRBV7-9, the J call TRBJ2-7; 9 positions agree with TRBD1. V dropped 4 bases and J dropped 3; count of bases not matched to a gene: 4. CDR3 size: 14 residues. The germline V gene has CDR1 SEHNR and CDR2 FQNEAQ (reference sequence). CDR3 sequence (DNA): TGTGCCAGCAGCTCCCCGACAGGGGGCTACGAGCAGTACTTC. The encoded protein is CASSSPTGGYEQYF.

This chain joins TRBV19 and TRBJ2-1, with D possibly matching TRBD2 (7 bases). V was pared by 5 bases and J by 6 bases, with 20 bases between. The germline V gene has CDR1 LNHDA and CDR2 SQIVND (reference sequence). The CDR3 runs 16 residues. The CDR3: CASSPVGGAGLNEQFF. The DNA for the CDR3 is TGTGCCAGTAGTCCTGTGGGGGGGGCAGGCCTCAATGAGCAGTTCTTC.

Of note for this clone: This CDR3 is also generated by other DNA sequences in the sample. The chain uses TRBV7-6 and TRBJ2-2, with 10 bases fitting TRBD2. The CDR3 runs 17 residues. The ends lost 1 base at V and 5 bases at J; junction bases unmatched: 7. Germline V gene lookup returns CDR1 SGHVS and CDR2 FNYEAQ. The CDR3 DNA reads as TGTGCCAGCAGCTTAGGAGCGGGAGGGCCTGGAACCGGGGAGCTGTTTTTT. This sequence encodes CASSLGAGGPGTGELFF.

This clone has just one count. The J gene is TRBJ1-5, the V gene TRBV30; D remains unclear. Trimming took off 2 bases at V and 3 bases at J, with 11 bases between the two ends. Germline V gene lookup returns CDR1 GTSNPN and CDR2 SVGIG (reference sequence). The CDR3 consists of 14 residues. CDR3 nucleotides: TGTGCCTGGAGTAGTGGGCTGATCAATCAGCCCCAGCATTTT. Translating gives CAWSSGLINQPQHF.

The rearrangement links TRBV7-6 to TRBJ2-7; D perhaps matches TRBD1 (6 bases). This CDR3 spans 21 amino acids. V lost 1 base and J lost 2, with 30 bases in between. Germline values: CDR1 SGHVS, CDR2 FNYEAQ. The CDR3 region has the DNA TGTGCCAGCAGCTTAGGACCCACCCTTGTACTTTCGGGACAAATTGCCTACGAGCAGTACTTC. This translates into CASSLGPTLVLSGQIAYEQYF. The variable domain in full, completed from reference TRBV7-6 and TRBJ2-7, reads GAGVSQSPRYKVTKRGQDVALRCDPISGHVSLYWYRQALGQGPEFLTYFNYEAQQDKSGLPNDRFSAERPEGSISTLTIQRTEQRDSAMYRCASSLGPTLVLSGQIAYEQYFGPGTRLTVT.

The J gene is TRBJ1-1, the V gene TRBV28; tentatively, D is TRBD1 (6 bases). The germline CDR1 and CDR2 sequences are MDHEN and SYDVKM. This CDR3 is 15 amino acids long. Trimming took off 6 bases at V and 3 bases at J, with 17 bases between the two ends. The CDR3 DNA sequence: TGTGCCAGCAGCCCGGGCGGGGGCCTCGACACTGAAGCTTTCTTT. Protein product: CASSPGGGLDTEAFF.

This clone was detected once. The chain is built from TRBV5-1 and TRBJ1-1; D gene uncertain. This CDR3 has 15 residues. The V and J ends lost 6 bases and 1 base respectively, with 16 bases between them. Germline V lookup: CDR1 SGHRS, CDR2 YFSETQ. CDR3 sequence: CASTPWEGSNTEAFF. CDR3 nucleotide sequence: TGCGCCAGCACCCCCTGGGAGGGTTCGAACACTGAAGCTTTCTTT.

This chain links TRBV11-2 with TRBJ1-5; 8 nucleotides agree with TRBD1. V trimming: 5 bases; J trimming: 5 bases; junction bases outside the gene matches: 8. Looked up from germline, CDR1 is SGHAT and CDR2 is FQNNGV. This CDR3 has 15 residues. CDR3 coding DNA: TGTGCCAGCAGCACAGGGGGAATCGGCGATCAGCCCCAGCATTTT. This codes for CASSTGGIGDQPQHF.

The chain is built from TRBV28 and TRBJ1-4, with TRBD1 matching over 7 bases. The germline gives CDR1 MDHEN, CDR2 SYDVKM. Trimming at V came to 0 bases and at J to 1 base, leaving 11 bases not matched to a gene. CDR3 length: 19 amino acids. The CDR3 bases are TGTGCCAGCAGTTTATGGCCGGGACAGAACCCCGAAACTAATGAAAAACTGTTTTTT. Translation gives CASSLWPGQNPETNEKLFF.

In this sample, this clone turned up once. V is TRBV28 and J is TRBJ1-2; TRBD1 agrees at 8 bases. CDR1 is MDHEN, CDR2 SYDVKM, per germline. This CDR3 has 15 residues. The trim removed 4 bases at V and 4 bases at J, leaving 8 bases unmatched. In DNA, the CDR3 is TGTGCCAGCAGTTCACCGGGACAGGCGATCTATGGCTACACCTTC. It is translated as CASSSPGQAIYGYTF.

This clone turned up a few times. The chain is built from TRBV15 and TRBJ2-1; TRBD2 agrees at 9 bases. The CDR3 has 16 residues. From germline, CDR1 is LNHNV and CDR2 YYDKDF (reference sequence). After removal of 3 bases from V and 4 bases from J, the junction contained 7 bases not matched to a gene. The CDR3 nucleotides read TGTGCCACCAGCAGGGGCGGGGGGGCGGAGTACAATGAGCAGTTCTTC. Translated: CATSRGGGAEYNEQFF.

The chain employs TRBV4-1 and TRBJ2-3; 11 nucleotides match TRBD2. J lost 0 bases, V lost 4 bases, and 3 bases had no gene match. The CDR3 runs to 16 residues. In germline, CDR1 is MGHRA, CDR2 YSYEKL. CDR3 residues: CASSPRTSGSTDTQYF. CDR3 nucleotide sequence: TGCGCCAGCAGCCCACGGACTAGCGGGAGCACAGATACGCAGTATTTT.

The V and J genes are TRBV7-9 and TRBJ1-2, with TRBD1 identical over 9 bases. CDR1 and CDR2 from the germline V gene are SEHNR and FQNEAQ (reference sequence). V dropped 5 bases and J dropped 8; count of bases not matched to a gene: 12. CDR3 length: 15 residues. CDR3 sequence (DNA): TGTGCCAGCAGCAGGGCGAGGACAGGGGAGGGAGGCTACACCTTC. Protein sequence: CASSRARTGEGGYTF.

The chain uses TRBV28 and TRBJ1-5, with D tentatively TRBD1 (5 bases). Germline lookup yields CDR1 MDHEN and CDR2 SYDVKM. The V gene lost 4 bases and the J gene lost 2 bases, with 12 bases spanning the gap. CDR3 length: 15 residues. The CDR3 here is CASSSSGSGNQPQHF. The CDR3 nucleotides are TGTGCCAGCAGTTCATCAGGGTCGGGCAATCAGCCCCAGCATTTT.

The chain carries TRBV27 and TRBJ1-2; 7 bases map to TRBD1. After removal of 8 bases from V and 4 bases from J, the junction contained 16 bases not matched to a gene. The length of the CDR3 is 16 residues. CDR1 is MNHEY, CDR2 SMNVEV, per germline (reference sequence). CDR3 loop: CASGGMGRGLSYGYTF. CDR3 nucleotides: TGTGCCAGCGGCGGGATGGGTAGGGGGCTTAGCTATGGCTACACCTTC.

The gene calls are TRBV5-1 and TRBJ1-6; 7 bases agree with TRBD1. Looked up from germline, CDR1 is SGHRS and CDR2 is YFSETQ. Unmatched junction bases numbered 3, after V lost 0 bases and J lost 6 bases. The CDR3 extends over 15 amino acids. The CDR3: CASSLGQGSNSPLHF. CDR3 sequence (DNA): TGCGCCAGCAGCTTGGGACAGGGTAGTAATTCACCCCTCCACTTT.

The V gene is TRBV28, the J gene TRBJ2-3, with 10 bases identical to TRBD2. This CDR3 region has 14 residues. Germline V gene lookup returns CDR1 MDHEN and CDR2 SYDVKM. With V trimmed by 8 bases and J by 6 bases, 8 bases remained unmatched. The CDR3 nucleotides read TGTGCCAGCTCGTTAGCGGGGGGCGGCGATACGCAGTATTTT. This codes for CASSLAGGGDTQYF.

This clone was counted once. The chain recombines TRBV6-6 with TRBJ2-7, with a tentative D call TRBD1 (6 bases). Germline V gene data show CDR1 as MNHNY and CDR2 as SVGAGI (reference sequence). This CDR3 contains 13 residues. V lost 5 bases to trimming and J lost 2 bases, with 10 bases between them. For the CDR3, the DNA is TGTGCCAGCAGTAAACAGGGAGCCTACGAGCAGTACTTC. Protein sequence: CASSKQGAYEQYF.

The chain uses TRBV28 and TRBJ1-2; D uncertain. CDR3 length equals 14 residues. Germline V gene data show CDR1 as MDHEN and CDR2 as SYDVKM. V lost 3 bases, J lost 5 bases, and 13 bases lay in between. The CDR3 DNA reads as TGTGCCAGCAGTTTTAGTCGGGGAGGGTATGGCTACACCTTC. This translates into CASSFSRGGYGYTF.

This clone has only one observation. The V call is TRBV6-5, the J call TRBJ2-2; D might be TRBD2 (5 bases). This CDR3 has 15 amino acids. CDR1 is MNHEY, CDR2 SVGAGI, per germline. Trimming removed 2 bases at V and 5 bases at J, with 12 bases between. DNA of the CDR3: TGTGCCAGCAGTTACCCCTCCCCGGGGACCGGGGAGCTGTTTTTT. Protein product: CASSYPSPGTGELFF.